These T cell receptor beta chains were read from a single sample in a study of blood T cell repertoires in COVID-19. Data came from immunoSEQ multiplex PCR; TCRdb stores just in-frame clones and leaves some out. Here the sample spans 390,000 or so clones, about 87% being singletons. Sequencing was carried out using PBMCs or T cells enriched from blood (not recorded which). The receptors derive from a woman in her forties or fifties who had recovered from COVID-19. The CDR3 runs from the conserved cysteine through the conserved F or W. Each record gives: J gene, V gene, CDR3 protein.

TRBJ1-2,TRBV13,CASSLSGLRDGYTF
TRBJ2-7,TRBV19,CASSSSGGRNEQYF
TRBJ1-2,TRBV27,CASMDWTGRYGYTF
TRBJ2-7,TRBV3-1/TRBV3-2,CASSQYQGSYEQYF
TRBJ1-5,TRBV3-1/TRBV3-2,CASSPHRQGPQPQHF
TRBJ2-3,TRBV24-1,CATSDSGSYTDTQYF
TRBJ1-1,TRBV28,CASSIYRGHTEAFF
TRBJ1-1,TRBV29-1,CSVEAGGTEAFF
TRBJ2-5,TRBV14,CASSHGQTQYF
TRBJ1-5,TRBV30,CAWSVLRSNQPQHF
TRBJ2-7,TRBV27,CASSRRVTYEQYF
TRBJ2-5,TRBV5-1,CASSHGTGWLQETQYF
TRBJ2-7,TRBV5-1,CASSLGLRAEQYF
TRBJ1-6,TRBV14,CASSTRTGLRSPLHF
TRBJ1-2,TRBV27,CASSYGTGRGYTF
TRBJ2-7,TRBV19,CASSTPDRGTYEQYF
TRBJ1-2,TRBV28,CASHSQANYGYTF
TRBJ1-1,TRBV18,CASSPAGTGSTEAFF